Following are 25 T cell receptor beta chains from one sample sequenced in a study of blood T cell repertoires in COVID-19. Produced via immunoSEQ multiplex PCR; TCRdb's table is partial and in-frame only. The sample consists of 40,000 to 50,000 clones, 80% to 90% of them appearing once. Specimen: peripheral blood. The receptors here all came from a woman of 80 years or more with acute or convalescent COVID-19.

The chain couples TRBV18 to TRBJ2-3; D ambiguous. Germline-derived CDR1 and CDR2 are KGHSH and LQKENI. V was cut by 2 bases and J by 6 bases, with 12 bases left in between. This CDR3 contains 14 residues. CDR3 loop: CASSPNPARDTQYF. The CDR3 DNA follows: TGTGCCAGCTCACCAAATCCTGCTAGGGATACGCAGTATTTT.

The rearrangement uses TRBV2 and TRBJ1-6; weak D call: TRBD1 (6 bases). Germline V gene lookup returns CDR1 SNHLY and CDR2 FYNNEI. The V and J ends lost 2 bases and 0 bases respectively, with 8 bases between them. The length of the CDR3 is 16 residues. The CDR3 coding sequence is TGTGCCAGCAGTGAAAGGGGGAGCTCCTATAATTCACCCCTCCACTTT. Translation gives CASSERGSSYNSPLHF.

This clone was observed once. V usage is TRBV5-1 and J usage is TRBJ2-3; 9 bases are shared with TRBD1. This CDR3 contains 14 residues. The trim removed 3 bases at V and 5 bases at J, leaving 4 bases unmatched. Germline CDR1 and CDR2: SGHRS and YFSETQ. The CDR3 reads CASSSGQGIDTQYF. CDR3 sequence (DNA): TGCGCCAGCAGCTCGGGACAGGGTATAGATACGCAGTATTTT.

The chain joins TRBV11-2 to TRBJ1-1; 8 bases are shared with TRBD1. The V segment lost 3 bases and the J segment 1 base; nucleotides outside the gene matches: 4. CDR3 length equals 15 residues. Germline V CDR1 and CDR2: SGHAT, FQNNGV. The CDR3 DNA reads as TGTGCCAGCAGCTTCCAGGGGGCAACGAACACTGAAGCTTTCTTT. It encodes CASSFQGATNTEAFF.

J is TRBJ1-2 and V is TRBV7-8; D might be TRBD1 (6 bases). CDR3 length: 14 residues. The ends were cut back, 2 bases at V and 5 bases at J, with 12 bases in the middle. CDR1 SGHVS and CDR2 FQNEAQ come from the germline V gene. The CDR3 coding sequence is TGTGCCAGCAGCTTAAGGGGGAGAGGGTATGGCTACACCTTC. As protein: CASSLRGRGYGYTF. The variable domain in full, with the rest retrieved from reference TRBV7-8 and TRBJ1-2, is GAGVSQSPRYKVAKRGQDVALRCDPISGHVSLFWYQQALGQGPEFLTYFQNEAQLDKSGLPSDRFFAERPEGSVSTLKIQRTQQEDSAVYLCASSLRGRGYGYTFGSGTRLTVV.

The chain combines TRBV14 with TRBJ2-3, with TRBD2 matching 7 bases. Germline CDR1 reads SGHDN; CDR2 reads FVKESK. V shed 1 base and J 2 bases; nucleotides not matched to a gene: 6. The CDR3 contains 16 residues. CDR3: CASSQVSGGSTDTQYF. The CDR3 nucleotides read TGTGCCAGCAGCCAAGTGTCCGGGGGGTCCACAGATACGCAGTATTTT.

The CDR3 DNA reads TGTGCCAGCAGTGCAGGGGTTGGGGACACCATATATTTT. Its translation: CASSAGVGDTIYF. The V gene is TRBV12-3 or TRBV12-4, the J gene TRBJ1-3, with D possibly TRBD1 on 6 matching bases. This CDR3 comprises 13 residues. V lost 5 bases to trimming and J lost 8 bases, with 13 bases between them.

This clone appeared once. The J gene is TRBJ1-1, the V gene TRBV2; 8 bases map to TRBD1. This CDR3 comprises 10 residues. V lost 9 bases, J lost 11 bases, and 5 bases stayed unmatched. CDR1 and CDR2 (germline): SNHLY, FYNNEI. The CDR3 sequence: CARGQGWAFF. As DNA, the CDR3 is TGTGCCAGAGGACAGGGATGGGCTTTCTTT.

CDR3 amino acids: CASSQAGVEKLFF. The CDR3 nucleotides read TGTGCCAGCAGCCAAGCCGGGGTGGAAAAACTGTTTTTT. J is TRBJ1-4 and V is TRBV3-1 (or the pseudogene TRBV3-2); no definite D call. The length of the CDR3 is 13 residues. Germline CDR1 and CDR2: LGHDT and YNNKEL (reference sequence). V lost 1 base, J lost 8 bases, and 8 bases lay in between.

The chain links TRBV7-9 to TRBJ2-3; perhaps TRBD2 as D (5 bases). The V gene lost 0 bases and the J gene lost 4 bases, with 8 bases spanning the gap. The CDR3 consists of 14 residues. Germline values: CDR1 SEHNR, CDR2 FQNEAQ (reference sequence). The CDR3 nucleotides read TGTGCCAGCAGCTTAGCACGCGGGCCAGATACGCAGTATTTT. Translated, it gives CASSLARGPDTQYF.

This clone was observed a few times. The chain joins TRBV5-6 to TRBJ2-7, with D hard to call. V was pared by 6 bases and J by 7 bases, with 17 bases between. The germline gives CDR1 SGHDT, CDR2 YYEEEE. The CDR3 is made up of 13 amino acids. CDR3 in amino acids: CASTLPASSEQYF. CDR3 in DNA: TGTGCCAGCACCCTACCCGCGTCCTCGGAGCAGTACTTC.

The CDR3, as DNA: TGTGCCAGCAGCCCCCGTCCGGGGGGTCAAGAGACCCAGTACTTC. This encodes CASSPRPGGQETQYF. This rearrangement joins TRBV11-2 to TRBJ2-5, with 7 bases that match TRBD2. In germline, CDR1 is SGHAT, CDR2 FQNNGV. The CDR3 has 15 amino acids. V lost 5 bases to trimming and J lost 2 bases; unmatched junction nucleotides: 8.

Here the CDR3 reads CASSDPTGRTEAFF. CDR3 DNA sequence: TGTGCCAGCAGTGATCCGACAGGGAGGACTGAAGCTTTCTTT. The rearrangement links TRBV2 to TRBJ1-1, with 7 nucleotides matching TRBD1. This CDR3 comprises 14 residues. With 3 bases clipped from V and 5 bases from J, the junction kept 6 bases outside the gene matches. From germline, CDR1 is SNHLY and CDR2 FYNNEI.

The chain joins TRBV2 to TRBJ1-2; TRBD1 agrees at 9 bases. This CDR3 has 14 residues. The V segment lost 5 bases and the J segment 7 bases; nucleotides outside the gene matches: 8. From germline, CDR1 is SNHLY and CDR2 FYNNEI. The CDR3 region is CASSPQGQGIGYTF. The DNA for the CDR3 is TGTGCCAGCAGTCCCCAGGGACAGGGAATTGGCTACACCTTC.

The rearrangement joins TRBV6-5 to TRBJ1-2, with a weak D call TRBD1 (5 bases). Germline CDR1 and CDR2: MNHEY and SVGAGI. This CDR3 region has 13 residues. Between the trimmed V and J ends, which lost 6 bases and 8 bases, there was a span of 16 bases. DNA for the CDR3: TGTGCCAGCAGGGGACTCAGGGCCTGGGGCTACACCTTC. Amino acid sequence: CASRGLRAWGYTF.

CDR3 region: CASSQPPGLASSYNEQFF. DNA for the CDR3: TGTGCCAGCAGCCAACCACCGGGACTAGCTAGCTCCTACAATGAGCAGTTCTTC. The gene calls are TRBV3-1 (or the pseudogene TRBV3-2) and TRBJ2-1, with TRBD2 identical over 9 bases. Germline CDR1 and CDR2: LGHDT and YNNKEL (reference sequence). V gave up 2 bases and J gave up 0 bases; unmatched junction bases: 8. The CDR3 has 18 residues.

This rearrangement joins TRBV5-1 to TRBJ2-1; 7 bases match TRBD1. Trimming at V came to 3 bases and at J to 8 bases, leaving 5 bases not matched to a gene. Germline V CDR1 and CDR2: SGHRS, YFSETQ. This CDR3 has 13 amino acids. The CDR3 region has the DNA TGCGCCAGCAGCTACAGGGGAGTCGATGAGCAGTTCTTC. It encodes CASSYRGVDEQFF.

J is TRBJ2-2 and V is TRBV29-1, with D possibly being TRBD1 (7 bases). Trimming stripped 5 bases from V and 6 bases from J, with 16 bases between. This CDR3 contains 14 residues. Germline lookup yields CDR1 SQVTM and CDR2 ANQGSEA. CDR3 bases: TGCAGCGTTCGCGGACAGGAGGGCGCCGGGGAGCTGTTTTTT. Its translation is CSVRGQEGAGELFF.

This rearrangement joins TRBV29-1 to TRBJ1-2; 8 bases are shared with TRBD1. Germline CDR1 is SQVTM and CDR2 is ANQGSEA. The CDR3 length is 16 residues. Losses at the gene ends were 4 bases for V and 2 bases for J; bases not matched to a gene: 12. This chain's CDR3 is CSVGGRGTGRNYGYTF. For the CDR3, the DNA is TGCAGCGTTGGGGGACGTGGGACAGGAAGAAACTATGGCTACACCTTC.

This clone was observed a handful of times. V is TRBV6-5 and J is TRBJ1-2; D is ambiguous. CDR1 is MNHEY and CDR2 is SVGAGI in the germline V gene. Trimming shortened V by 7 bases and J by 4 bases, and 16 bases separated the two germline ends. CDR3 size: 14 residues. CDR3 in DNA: TGTGCCAGCAACCCAATGGAGACTCTCTATGGCTACACCTTC. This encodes CASNPMETLYGYTF.

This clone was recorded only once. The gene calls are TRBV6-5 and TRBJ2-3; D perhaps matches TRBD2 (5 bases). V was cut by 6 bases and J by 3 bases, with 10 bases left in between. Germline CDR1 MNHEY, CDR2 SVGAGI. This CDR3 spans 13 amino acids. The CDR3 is CASRIPGTDTQYF. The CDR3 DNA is TGTGCCAGCAGAATACCGGGGACAGATACGCAGTATTTT.

The CDR3 spells CASSLWGAGNYEQYF. CDR3 DNA sequence: TGTGCCAGCAGCTTGTGGGGCGCAGGGAACTACGAGCAGTACTTC. The chain has TRBV5-6 and TRBJ2-7; TRBD1 might be the D (5 bases). Deletions cut 1 base from V and 3 bases from J, with 14 bases between. The germline gives CDR1 SGHDT, CDR2 YYEEEE. This CDR3 contains 15 residues.

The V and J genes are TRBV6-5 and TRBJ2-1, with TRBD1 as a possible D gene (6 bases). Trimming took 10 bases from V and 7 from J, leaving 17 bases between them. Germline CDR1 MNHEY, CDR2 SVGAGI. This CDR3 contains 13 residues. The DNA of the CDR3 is TGTGCCACCGAACAGGGATTCCAGAATGAGCAGTTCTTC. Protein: CATEQGFQNEQFF.

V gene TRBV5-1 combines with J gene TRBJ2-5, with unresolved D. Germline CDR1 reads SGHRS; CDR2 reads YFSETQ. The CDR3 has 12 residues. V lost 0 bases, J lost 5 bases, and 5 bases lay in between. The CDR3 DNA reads TGCGCCAGCAGCTTGGCCCAGGAGACCCAGTACTTC. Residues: CASSLAQETQYF.

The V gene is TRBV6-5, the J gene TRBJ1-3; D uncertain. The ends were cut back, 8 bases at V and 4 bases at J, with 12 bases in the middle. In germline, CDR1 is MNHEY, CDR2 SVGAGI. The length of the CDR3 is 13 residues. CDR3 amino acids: CASRPHQGNTIYF. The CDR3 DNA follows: TGTGCCAGCCGCCCCCATCAGGGAAACACCATATATTTT.